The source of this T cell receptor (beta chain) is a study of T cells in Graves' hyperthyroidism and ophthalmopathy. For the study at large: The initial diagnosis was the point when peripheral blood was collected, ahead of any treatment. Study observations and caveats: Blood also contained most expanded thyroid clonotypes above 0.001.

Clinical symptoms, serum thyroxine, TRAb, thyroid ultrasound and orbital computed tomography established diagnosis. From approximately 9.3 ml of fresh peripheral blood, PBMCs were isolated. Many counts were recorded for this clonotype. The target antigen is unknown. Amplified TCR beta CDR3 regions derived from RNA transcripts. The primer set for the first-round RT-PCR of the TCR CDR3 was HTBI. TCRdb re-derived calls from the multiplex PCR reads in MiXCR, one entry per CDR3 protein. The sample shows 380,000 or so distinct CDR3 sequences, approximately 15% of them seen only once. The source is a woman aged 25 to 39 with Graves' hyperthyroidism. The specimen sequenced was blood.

The CDR3 DNA is TGTGCCAGCAGTCACGACAGGGCGTTCGACGAGCAGTACTTC. Its protein is CASSHDRAFDEQYF. The V call is TRBV28, the J call TRBJ2-7; 7 nucleotides line up with TRBD1. Losses at the gene ends were 5 bases for V and 5 bases for J; bases not matched to a gene: 9. CDR1 MDHEN and CDR2 SYDVKM come from the germline V gene. CDR3 length: 14 amino acids.